These 15 T cell receptor beta chains originate from one sample sequenced in a study of blood T cell repertoires in COVID-19. The table came from immunoSEQ multiplex PCR; TCRdb's copy has only in-frame clones and leaves some out. The sample lists around 240,000 clones; roughly 82% were seen once. Source material: PBMCs or T cells enriched from blood (not recorded which). These receptors all stem from a woman aged 45-59 years who had recovered from COVID-19.

This clone was found once. This rearrangement joins TRBV4-1 to TRBJ1-2; 10 bases agree with TRBD1. Germline CDR1 is MGHRA and CDR2 is YSYEKL. V lost 4 bases and J lost 5; bases outside the gene matches: 10. This CDR3 region has 16 residues. This CDR3 is CASSPPTGGLSYGYTF. CDR3 DNA: TGCGCCAGCAGCCCCCCGACAGGGGGCCTCTCTTATGGCTACACCTTC.

CDR3 sequence (DNA): TGTGCCAGCAGTCCCCCCGGCAATCAGCCCCAGCATTTT. Its translation is CASSPPGNQPQHF. The genes are TRBV25-1 and TRBJ1-5; D is unclear. Germline values: CDR1 MGHDK, CDR2 SYGVNS. Trimming stripped 5 bases from V and 2 bases from J, with 7 bases between. The CDR3 length is 13 residues. Supplemented by reference TRBV25-1 and TRBJ1-5, the full variable domain reads EADIYQTPRYLVIGTGKKITLECSQTMGHDKMYWYQQDPGMELHLIHYSYGVNSTEKGDLSSESTVSRIRTEHFPLTLESARPSHTSQYLCASSPPGNQPQHFGDGTRLSIL.

The gene calls are TRBV5-8 and TRBJ2-1; 9 nucleotides align to TRBD1. The CDR3 is 15 residues long. J was trimmed by 9 bases and V by 3 bases; bases with no gene match: 10. In germline, CDR1 is SGHTS, CDR2 YDEGEE. The CDR3 here is CASSSRDRDRSEQFF. Written as DNA, the CDR3 is TGTGCCAGCAGCTCCCGGGACAGGGATCGAAGTGAGCAGTTCTTC.

This chain links TRBV7-9 with TRBJ1-1, with 10 bases fitting TRBD1. The trim removed 4 bases at V and 3 bases at J, leaving 5 bases unmatched. In germline, CDR1 is SEHNR, CDR2 FQNEAQ (reference sequence). This CDR3 has 15 amino acids. Written as DNA, the CDR3 is TGTGCCAGCAGCTGGCGGGGGACAGGGGACACTGAAGCTTTCTTT. It specifies CASSWRGTGDTEAFF.

V usage is TRBV5-1 and J usage is TRBJ2-1, with a possible D match to TRBD2 (5 bases). The CDR3 runs 15 residues. The germline V and J ends were trimmed by 2 bases and 9 bases, with 18 bases remaining between them. Germline V CDR1 and CDR2: SGHRS, YFSETQ. Written as DNA, the CDR3 is TGCGCCAGCAGCTTAGTGGCAGAACGCACTAGTGAGCAGTTCTTC. It specifies CASSLVAERTSEQFF.

This chain uses TRBV30 with TRBJ1-1; perhaps TRBD1 as D (5 bases). The CDR3 runs to 15 residues. Germline V gives CDR1 GTSNPN, CDR2 SVGIG (reference sequence). Trimming took off 1 base at V and 1 base at J, with 13 bases between the two ends. This CDR3 reads CAWSDARRGNTEAFF. Here the CDR3 DNA reads TGTGCCTGGAGTGACGCCAGGAGGGGGAACACTGAAGCTTTCTTT.

The rearrangement joins TRBV19 to TRBJ2-5, with a weak D call TRBD1 (6 bases). V lost 6 bases, J lost 4 bases, and 18 bases lay in between. The CDR3 has 15 residues. Germline assignment: CDR1 LNHDA and CDR2 SQIVND (reference sequence). CDR3 sequence reads: CASSQDRLERETQYF. The DNA of the CDR3 is TGTGCCAGTAGCCAAGACAGGTTGGAGAGAGAGACCCAGTACTTC.

J is TRBJ1-1 and V is TRBV10-2; D uncertain. V was pared by 8 bases and J by 0 bases, with 13 bases between. The CDR3 spans 14 residues. The V gene's germline CDR1 is WSHSY and CDR2 SAAADI. In DNA, the CDR3 is TGCGCCAGCGGGTTGGCTAGCATGAACACTGAAGCTTTCTTT. Amino acids: CASGLASMNTEAFF.

The J gene is TRBJ1-6, the V gene TRBV29-1; 7 nucleotides align to TRBD1. Germline CDR1 reads SQVTM; CDR2 reads ANQGSEA. The V segment lost 6 bases and the J segment 0 bases; nucleotides outside the gene matches: 14. This CDR3 region has 18 residues. CDR3 residues: CSVSPRDRKSSYNSPLHF. The CDR3 region has the DNA TGCAGCGTCTCCCCCCGGGACAGAAAAAGCTCCTATAATTCACCCCTCCACTTT.

On this clone itself: The sample contains more than one DNA sequence encoding this CDR3. The chain joins TRBV28 to TRBJ2-7; 7 bases are a match to TRBD1. J gave up 0 bases and V 4 bases, and 3 bases lay outside the gene matches. The CDR3 is made up of 14 amino acids. Germline V gene data show CDR1 as MDHEN and CDR2 as SYDVKM. Here the CDR3 DNA reads TGTGCCAGCAGTTCGACAGGGAGCTCCTACGAGCAGTACTTC. Translated, it gives CASSSTGSSYEQYF.

The chain is built from TRBV9 and TRBJ1-6, with 11 bases identical to TRBD1. CDR1 is SGDLS and CDR2 is YYNGEE in the germline V gene. J was trimmed by 6 bases and V by 4 bases; bases with no gene match: 6. The CDR3 length is 16 residues. CDR3: CASSPRDRGSNSPLHF. The CDR3 nucleotides read TGTGCCAGCAGCCCTCGGGACAGGGGGAGTAATTCACCCCTCCACTTT. The variable domain in full, with the rest retrieved from reference TRBV9 and TRBJ1-6, is DSGVTQTPKHLITATGQRVTLRCSPRSGDLSVYWYQQSLDQGLQFLIQYYNGEERAKGNILERFSAQQFPDLHSELNLSSLELGDSALYFCASSPRDRGSNSPLHFGNGTRLTVT.

The J gene is TRBJ2-7, the V gene TRBV5-1; 14 bases match TRBD2. In germline, CDR1 is SGHRS, CDR2 YFSETQ. The V and J ends lost 7 bases and 4 bases, in that order; junction bases with no gene match: 4. This CDR3 region has 14 residues. CDR3 in DNA: TGCGCCAGCGGACTAGCGGGAGGTCTTTACGAGCAGTACTTC. Translating it yields CASGLAGGLYEQYF.

This chain joins TRBV6-1 and TRBJ2-3, with TRBD2 identical over 14 bases. V dropped 2 bases and J dropped 5; count of bases not matched to a gene: 3. The CDR3 covers 16 residues. The germline gives CDR1 MNHNS, CDR2 SASEGT. CDR3 protein: CASSEWGLAGEDTQYF. CDR3 bases: TGTGCCAGCAGTGAATGGGGACTAGCGGGAGAAGATACGCAGTATTTT.

Concerning this clone: The same CDR3 is also encoded by other DNA sequences in this sample. CDR3 DNA sequence: TGTGCCAGCAGTCCAGGGTCCAATCAGCCCCAGCATTTT. Protein product: CASSPGSNQPQHF. The chain is built from TRBV7-2 and TRBJ1-5; D might be TRBD1 (5 bases). This CDR3 contains 13 residues. V lost 6 bases, J lost 3 bases, and 9 bases lay in between. The germline V gene has CDR1 SGHTA and CDR2 FQGNSA.

This clone occurred once. The chain combines TRBV25-1 with TRBJ1-4; 10 nucleotides match TRBD1. Looked up from germline, CDR1 is MGHDK and CDR2 is SYGVNS. With V trimmed by 1 base and J by 6 bases, 2 bases remained unmatched. CDR3 length: 15 residues. The CDR3 loop reads CASSELGTGDEKLFF. The CDR3 nucleotides are TGTGCCAGCAGTGAATTAGGGACAGGGGATGAAAAACTGTTTTTT.